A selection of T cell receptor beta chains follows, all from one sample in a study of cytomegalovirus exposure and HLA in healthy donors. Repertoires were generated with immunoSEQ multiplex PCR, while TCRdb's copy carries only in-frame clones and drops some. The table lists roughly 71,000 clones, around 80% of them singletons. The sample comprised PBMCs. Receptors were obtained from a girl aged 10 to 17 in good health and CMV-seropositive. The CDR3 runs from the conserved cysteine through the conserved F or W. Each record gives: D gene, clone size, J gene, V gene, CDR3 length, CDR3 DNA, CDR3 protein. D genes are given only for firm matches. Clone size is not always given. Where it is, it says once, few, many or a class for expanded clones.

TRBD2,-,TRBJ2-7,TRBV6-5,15,TGTGCCAGCAGTCCCATCACTAGCGGGAGCTACGAGCAGTACTTC,CASSPITSGSYEQYF
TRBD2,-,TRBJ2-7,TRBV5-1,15,TGCGCCAGCAGCTGGACTAGCGGGATGACCTACGAGCAGTACTTC,CASSWTSGMTYEQYF
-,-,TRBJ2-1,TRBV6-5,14,TGTGCCAGCAGTCCGAGGACAGAATACAATGAGCAGTTCTTC,CASSPRTEYNEQFF
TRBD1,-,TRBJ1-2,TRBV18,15,TGTGCCAGCTCAACCGGGACAGGGAGGTTGGACGGCTACACCTTC,CASSTGTGRLDGYTF
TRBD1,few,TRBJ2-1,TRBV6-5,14,TGTGCCAGCAGTTACGGGACAGGGATCAATGAGCAGTTCTTC,CASSYGTGINEQFF
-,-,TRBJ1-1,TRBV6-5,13,TGTGCCAGCAGAATACACGAAAACACTGAAGCTTTCTTT,CASRIHENTEAFF
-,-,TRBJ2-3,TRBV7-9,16,TGTGCCAGCAGCTTAGTTTGGGGGCTTTTAGCAGATACGCAGTATTTT,CASSLVWGLLADTQYF
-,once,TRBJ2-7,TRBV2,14,TGTGCCAGCAGTGAGGAGGGCGCGTGGTCCGAGCAGTACTTC,CASSEEGAWSEQYF
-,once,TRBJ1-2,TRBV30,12,TGTGCCTCCAGTTCCGTCCTCGGGGGCTACACCTTC,CASSSVLGGYTF
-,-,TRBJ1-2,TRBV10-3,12,TGTGCCATCAGTGAGTCCGGGGAGGGCTACACCTTC,CAISESGEGYTF
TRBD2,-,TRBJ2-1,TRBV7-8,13,TGTGCCGTCGGCGGGGGAGGGCCGGGTGAGCAGTTCTTC,CAVGGGGPGEQFF
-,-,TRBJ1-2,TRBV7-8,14,TGTGCCAGCAGTAACAGGATCCCGAACTATGGCTACACCTTC,CASSNRIPNYGYTF
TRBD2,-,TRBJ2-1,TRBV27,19,TGTGCCAGCAGTTTATCGATAGCGGGGGGACTTAGCCCCTACAATGAGCAGTTCTTC,CASSLSIAGGLSPYNEQFF
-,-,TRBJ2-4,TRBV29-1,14,TGCAGCGTTGAAGATCATTCAGCGGGAAACATTCAGTACTTC,CSVEDHSAGNIQYF
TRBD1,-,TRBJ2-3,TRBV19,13,TGTGCCAGTAGGTCAGGGGGAGTGGATACGCAGTATTTT,CASRSGGVDTQYF
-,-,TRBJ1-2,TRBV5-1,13,TGCGCCAGCAGCTTGGTTGTCGACGGGGAGAATGCCTTC,CASSLVVDGENAF
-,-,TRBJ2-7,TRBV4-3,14,TGCGCCAGCAGCCAAGATCTAGGCCGAGGGGAGCAGTACTTC,CASSQDLGRGEQYF
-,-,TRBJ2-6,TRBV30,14,TGTGCCTGGAATGAGGACTCTGGGGCCAACGTCCTGACTTTC,CAWNEDSGANVLTF
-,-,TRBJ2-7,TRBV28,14,TGTGCCAGCAGTCAGGGGCTCAACTCCTACGAGCAGTACTTC,CASSQGLNSYEQYF
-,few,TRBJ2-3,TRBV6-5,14,TGTGCCAGCAGTTACGACAGAGACACAGATACGCAGTATTTT,CASSYDRDTDTQYF
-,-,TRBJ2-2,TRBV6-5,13,TGTTCTTTCGGGGATTCGAACACCGGGGAGCTGTTTTTT,CSFGDSNTGELFF
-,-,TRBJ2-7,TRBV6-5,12,TGTGCCAACAGTGCTCGGAGGGGCGAGCAGTACTTC,CANSARRGEQYF
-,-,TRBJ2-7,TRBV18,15,TGTGCCAGCTCACCGAACCGGGACACACCCTACGAGCAGTACTTC,CASSPNRDTPYEQYF
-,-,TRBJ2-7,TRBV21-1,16,TGTGCCAGCAGCATACGCAGGACAGGGCCCTCCTACGAGCAGTACTTC,CASSIRRTGPSYEQYF